Given below is one T cell receptor beta chain in context. Germline loops: CDR1 SGHRS, CDR2 YFSETQ. Trimming removed 1 base from V and 10 bases from J, with 14 bases in between. The CDR3 spans 14 residues. TCRbeta libraries were built with three rounds of nested PCR, modified from ARM-PCR. TCRdb processed the multiplex PCR reads anew with MiXCR; each CDR3 protein has one entry. The sample shows under 150,000 distinct CDR3 sequences, around 60% of them seen only once. This specimen comes from a study of tumor and adjacent non-tumor tissue in lung cancer. The template was RNA from unsorted bulk tissue. This chain links TRBV5-1 with TRBJ2-2; TRBD2 might be the D (5 bases). The TCR was taken from a man in his 60s with small cell lung cancer. The sample comprised lung tumor tissue. Here the CDR3 DNA reads TGCGCCAGCAGCTTGTTGGGAAGCGGCGTGGAGCTGTTTTTT. It translates to CASSLLGSGVELFF.